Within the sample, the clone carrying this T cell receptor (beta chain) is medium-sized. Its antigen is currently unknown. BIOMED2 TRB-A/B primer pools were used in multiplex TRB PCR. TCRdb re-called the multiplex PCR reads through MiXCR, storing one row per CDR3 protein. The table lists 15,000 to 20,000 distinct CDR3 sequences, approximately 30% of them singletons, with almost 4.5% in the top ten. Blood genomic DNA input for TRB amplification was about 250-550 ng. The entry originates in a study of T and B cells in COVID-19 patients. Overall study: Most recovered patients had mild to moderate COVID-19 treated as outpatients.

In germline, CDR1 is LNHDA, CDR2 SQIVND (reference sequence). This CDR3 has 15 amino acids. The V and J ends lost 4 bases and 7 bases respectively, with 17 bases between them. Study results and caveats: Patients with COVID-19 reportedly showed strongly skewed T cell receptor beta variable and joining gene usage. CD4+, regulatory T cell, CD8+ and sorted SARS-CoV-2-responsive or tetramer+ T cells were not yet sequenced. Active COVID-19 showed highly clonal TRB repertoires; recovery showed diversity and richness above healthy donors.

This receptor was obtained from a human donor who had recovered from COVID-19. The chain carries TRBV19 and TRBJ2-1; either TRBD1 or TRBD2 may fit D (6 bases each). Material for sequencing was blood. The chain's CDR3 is CASSTATQGGNEQFF. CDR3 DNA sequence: TGTGCCAGTAGTACCGCTACGCAAGGGGGGAATGAGCAGTTCTTC.